A single sample gave rise to the 17 T cell receptor beta chains below, sequenced in a study of blood T cell repertoires in COVID-19. TCRdb's copy holds only in-frame clones and misses some; the assay was immunoSEQ multiplex PCR. The data contain tens of thousands of clones, 85% to 90% of them singletons. Sequenced material: peripheral blood. The origin of the receptors is an older woman with active COVID-19.

The rearrangement links TRBV24-1 to TRBJ2-5; D uncertain. Germline V gives CDR1 KGHDR, CDR2 SFDVKD. Deletions cut 3 bases from V and 5 bases from J, with 3 bases between. The CDR3 contains 11 residues. This CDR3 is CATSDRETQYF. The CDR3 nucleotides are TGTGCCACCAGTGATCGGGAGACCCAGTACTTC.

The chain has TRBV9 and TRBJ2-5; D not certain. The length of the CDR3 is 15 residues. Germline V gene lookup returns CDR1 SGDLS and CDR2 YYNGEE. The V and J ends lost 0 bases and 1 base respectively, with 10 bases between them. This CDR3 is CASSVGLAAQETQYF. The CDR3 bases are TGTGCCAGCAGCGTAGGGTTAGCAGCCCAAGAGACCCAGTACTTC. The full variable domain, its missing parts supplied by reference TRBV9 and TRBJ2-5, is DSGVTQTPKHLITATGQRVTLRCSPRSGDLSVYWYQQSLDQGLQFLIQYYNGEERAKGNILERFSAQQFPDLHSELNLSSLELGDSALYFCASSVGLAAQETQYFGPGTRLLVL.

The V call is TRBV6-4, the J call TRBJ1-1; D is uncertain. The CDR3 extends over 13 amino acids. V lost 6 bases and J lost 2, with 10 bases in between. Germline V CDR1 and CDR2: MRHNA, SNTAGT. The CDR3 region is CASRAGSNTEAFF. The CDR3 region has the DNA TGTGCCAGCAGAGCGGGGAGTAACACTGAAGCTTTCTTT.

The chain is built from TRBV7-8 and TRBJ2-2; D not resolved. Germline V gene sequence: CDR1 SGHVS, CDR2 FQNEAQ. V shed 0 bases and J shed 5 bases, with 7 bases lying between them. This CDR3 comprises 14 residues. The CDR3 coding sequence is TGTGCCAGCAGCTTAGCGCGGAGAACCGGGGAGCTGTTTTTT. Translation: CASSLARRTGELFF.

The chain employs TRBV5-1 and TRBJ2-1; D remains ambiguous. V lost 6 bases to trimming and J lost 5 bases, with 9 bases between them. The CDR3 is 12 amino acids. Germline lookup yields CDR1 SGHRS and CDR2 YFSETQ. The CDR3, as DNA: TGCGCCAGCATCCATAGAGACAATGAGCAGTTCTTC. Its translation is CASIHRDNEQFF.

This clone came up a few times. The chain links TRBV4-1 to TRBJ1-1, with 7 bases identical to TRBD1. The CDR3 totals 15 residues. CDR1 and CDR2 from the germline V gene are MGHRA and YSYEKL. The junction had 4 bases not matched to a gene; V was cut back by 1 base and J by 2 bases. Here the CDR3 reads CASSQGVGGNTEAFF. CDR3 sequence (DNA): TGCGCCAGCAGCCAAGGAGTAGGGGGCAACACTGAAGCTTTCTTT.

The chain employs TRBV7-8 and TRBJ2-6; D gene uncertain. This CDR3 region has 18 residues. The V gene's germline CDR1 is SGHVS and CDR2 FQNEAQ. Trimming removed 5 bases from V and 0 bases from J, with 17 bases in between. CDR3 bases: TGTGCCAGCAGCCACAGCACCCTCGTCTTCTCTGGGGCCAACGTCCTGACTTTC. It is translated as CASSHSTLVFSGANVLTF.

This chain uses TRBV19 with TRBJ1-4; 7 bases are shared with TRBD1. With 4 bases clipped from V and 5 bases from J, the junction kept 10 bases outside the gene matches. The CDR3 length is 16 residues. Germline V gene sequence: CDR1 LNHDA, CDR2 SQIVND (reference sequence). CDR3 sequence reads: CASSRDSPRPNEKLFF. CDR3 coding DNA: TGTGCCAGTAGTAGGGACAGTCCACGCCCCAATGAAAAACTGTTTTTT.

This chain uses TRBV4-3 with TRBJ2-1; D may be TRBD2 (7 bases). Germline CDR1 and CDR2: LGHNA and YSLEER. The CDR3 extends over 16 amino acids. The V and J ends lost 0 bases and 7 bases respectively, with 16 bases between them. CDR3 protein: CASSQDGGGPSNEQFF. The CDR3, as DNA: TGCGCCAGCAGCCAAGATGGGGGGGGGCCGAGTAATGAGCAGTTCTTC.

Only a few counts were recorded for this clone. The rearrangement joins TRBV10-3 to TRBJ1-2; D is ambiguous. Trimming took off 3 bases at V and 5 bases at J, with 10 bases between the two ends. Per germline, CDR1 ENHRY and CDR2 SYGVKD. The CDR3 has 13 residues. CDR3 in amino acids: CAISDGRSYGYTF. The CDR3 DNA reads as TGTGCCATCAGTGATGGCAGATCTTATGGCTACACCTTC.

The chain uses TRBV7-8 and TRBJ1-5; TRBD1 aligns across 10 bases. V shed 4 bases and J 7 bases; nucleotides not matched to a gene: 10. CDR1 and CDR2 from the germline V gene are SGHVS and FQNEAQ. The CDR3 runs to 16 residues. The CDR3: CASSSRDRGLGQPQHF. For the CDR3, the DNA is TGTGCCAGCAGCTCCCGGGACAGGGGTCTAGGGCAGCCCCAGCATTTT. Complete variable domain (other parts from reference TRBV7-8 and TRBJ1-5): GAGVSQSPRYKVAKRGQDVALRCDPISGHVSLFWYQQALGQGPEFLTYFQNEAQLDKSGLPSDRFFAERPEGSVSTLKIQRTQQEDSAVYLCASSSRDRGLGQPQHFGDGTRLSIL.

V and J are TRBV2 and TRBJ2-2; 7 bases fit TRBD1. The J segment lost 5 bases and the V segment lost 5 bases, leaving 8 bases of the junction unmatched. The CDR3 has 15 amino acids. Germline V gene lookup returns CDR1 SNHLY and CDR2 FYNNEI. The chain's CDR3 is CASSRGTARTGELFF. DNA for the CDR3: TGTGCCAGCAGTAGGGGGACAGCTCGAACCGGGGAGCTGTTTTTT.

The chain employs TRBV27 and TRBJ1-1; no firm D call. CDR3 length: 15 amino acids. The V and J ends lost 0 bases and 0 bases respectively, with 8 bases between them. From germline, CDR1 is MNHEY and CDR2 SMNVEV (reference sequence). The CDR3 sequence is CASSLSPRLNTEAFF. The CDR3, as DNA: TGTGCCAGCAGTTTATCTCCGCGGCTGAACACTGAAGCTTTCTTT.

The J gene is TRBJ2-7, the V gene TRBV27, with D unclear. This CDR3 has 14 amino acids. Trimming shortened V by 3 bases and J by 6 bases, and 15 bases separated the two germline ends. CDR1 and CDR2 from the germline V gene are MNHEY and SMNVEV (reference sequence). CDR3 nucleotide sequence: TGTGCCAGCAGTTTCACGAGAGGTGGTAGCGAGCAGTACTTC. Translating it yields CASSFTRGGSEQYF.

This chain connects TRBV4-1 to TRBJ1-4; D is perhaps TRBD1 (5 bases). V gave up 6 bases and J gave up 8 bases, with 13 bases separating them. CDR3 length: 13 residues. Germline V gene lookup returns CDR1 MGHRA and CDR2 YSYEKL. The CDR3 spells CASRDTKGEKLFF. The CDR3 DNA reads TGCGCCAGCAGGGACACCAAGGGGGAAAAACTGTTTTTT.

The rearrangement links TRBV9 to TRBJ1-1; 7 bases match TRBD1. Looked up from germline, CDR1 is SGDLS and CDR2 is YYNGEE. Germline trimming cut 0 bases from V and 2 bases from J; bases unmatched to any gene: 7. The CDR3 runs 16 residues. The DNA for the CDR3 is TGTGCCAGCAGCGTAGATCCCGGGACAGTAAACACTGAAGCTTTCTTT. Protein: CASSVDPGTVNTEAFF.

The rearrangement uses TRBV9 and TRBJ2-7, with 10 bases identical to TRBD2. CDR1 and CDR2 from the germline V gene are SGDLS and YYNGEE. The CDR3 is 15 residues long. V gave up 4 bases and J gave up 3 bases; unmatched junction bases: 7. The CDR3 sequence is CASSSLAGADYEQYF. The CDR3 bases are TGTGCCAGCAGCTCCCTAGCGGGGGCGGACTACGAGCAGTACTTC.